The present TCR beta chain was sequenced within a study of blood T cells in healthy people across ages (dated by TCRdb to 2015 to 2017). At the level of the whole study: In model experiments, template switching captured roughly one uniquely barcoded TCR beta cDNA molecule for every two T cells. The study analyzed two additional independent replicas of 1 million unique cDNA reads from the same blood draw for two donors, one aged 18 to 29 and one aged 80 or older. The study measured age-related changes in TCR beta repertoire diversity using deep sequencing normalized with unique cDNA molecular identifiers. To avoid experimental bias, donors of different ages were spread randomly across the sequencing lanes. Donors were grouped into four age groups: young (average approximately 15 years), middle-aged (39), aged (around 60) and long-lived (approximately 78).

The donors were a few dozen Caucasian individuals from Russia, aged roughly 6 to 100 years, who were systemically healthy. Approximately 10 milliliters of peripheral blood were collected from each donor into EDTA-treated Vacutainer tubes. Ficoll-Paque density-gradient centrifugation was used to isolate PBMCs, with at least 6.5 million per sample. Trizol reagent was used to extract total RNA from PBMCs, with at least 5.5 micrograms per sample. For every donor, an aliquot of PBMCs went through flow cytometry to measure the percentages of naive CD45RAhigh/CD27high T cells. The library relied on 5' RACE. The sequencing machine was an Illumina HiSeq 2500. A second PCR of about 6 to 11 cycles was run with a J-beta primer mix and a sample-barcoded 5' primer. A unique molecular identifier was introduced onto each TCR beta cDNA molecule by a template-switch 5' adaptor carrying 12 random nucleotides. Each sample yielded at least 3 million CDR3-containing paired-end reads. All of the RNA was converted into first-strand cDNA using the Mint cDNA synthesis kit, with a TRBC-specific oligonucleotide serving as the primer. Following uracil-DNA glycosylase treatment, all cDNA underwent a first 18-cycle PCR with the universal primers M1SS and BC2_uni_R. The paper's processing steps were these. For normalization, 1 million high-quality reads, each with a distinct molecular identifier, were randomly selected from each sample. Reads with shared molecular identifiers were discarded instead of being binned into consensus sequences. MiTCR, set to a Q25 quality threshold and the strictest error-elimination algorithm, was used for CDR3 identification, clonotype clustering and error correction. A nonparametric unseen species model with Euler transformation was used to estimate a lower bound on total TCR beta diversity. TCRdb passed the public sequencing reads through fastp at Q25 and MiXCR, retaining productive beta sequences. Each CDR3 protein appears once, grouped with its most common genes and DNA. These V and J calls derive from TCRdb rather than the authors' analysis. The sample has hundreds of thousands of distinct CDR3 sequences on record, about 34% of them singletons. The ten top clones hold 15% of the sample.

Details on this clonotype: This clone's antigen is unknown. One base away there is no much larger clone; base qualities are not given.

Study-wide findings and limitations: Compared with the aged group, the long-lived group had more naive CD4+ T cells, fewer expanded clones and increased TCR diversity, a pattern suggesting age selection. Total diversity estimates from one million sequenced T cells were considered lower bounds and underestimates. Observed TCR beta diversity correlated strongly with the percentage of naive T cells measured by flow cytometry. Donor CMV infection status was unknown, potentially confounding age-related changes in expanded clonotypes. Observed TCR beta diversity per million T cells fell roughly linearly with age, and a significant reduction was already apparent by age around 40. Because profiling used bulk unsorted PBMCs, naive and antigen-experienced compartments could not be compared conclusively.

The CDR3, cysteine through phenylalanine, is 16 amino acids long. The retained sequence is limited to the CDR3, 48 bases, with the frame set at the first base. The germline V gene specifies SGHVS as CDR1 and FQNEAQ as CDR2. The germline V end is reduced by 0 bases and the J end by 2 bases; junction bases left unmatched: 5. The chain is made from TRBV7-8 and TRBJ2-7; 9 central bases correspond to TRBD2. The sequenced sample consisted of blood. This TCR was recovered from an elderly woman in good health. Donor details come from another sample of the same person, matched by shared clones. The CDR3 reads CASSLARLAGTYEQYF. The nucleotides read TGTGCCAGCAGCTTAGCCAGGCTAGCGGGGACCTACGAGCAGTACTTC.